Listed below are T cell receptor beta chains from one sample, sequenced in a study of T-cell reconstitution after alpha-beta-depleted transplantation in children. TCRdb re-derived calls from the PCR reads in MiXCR, one entry per CDR3 protein. In the table there are about a million distinct CDR3 sequences, about 30% of which are singletons. This specimen was PBMCs, mostly from graft donor cells, taken 360 days after TCRalphabeta/CD19-depleted stem cell transplant. The source is a boy under two years old who had a stem cell transplant for SCID, so the T cells may come from the graft donor. The CDR3 runs from the conserved cysteine through the conserved F or W.

V gene | CDR3 protein
TRBV5-1 | CASSTRSVRETQYF
TRBV18 | CASSPQTENTEAFF
TRBV12-3/TRBV12-4 | CASSLPGAGSYEQYF
TRBV11-2 | CASSLGPQLSGAHF
TRBV20-1 | CSAPGGAGVREQYF
TRBV20-1 | CSARLVGGNTEAFF
TRBV5-1 | CASSSGQGTDTQYF
TRBV4-2 | CASSQDLRRTPGETQYF
TRBV4-1 | CASSQIGGPGELFF
TRBV6-2/TRBV6-3 | CASSSPRAGLGELFF
TRBV3-1 | CASQRQGAGNTIYF
TRBV10-3 | CAISPVNTEAFF
TRBV14 | CASSQLAGGAYEQYF
TRBV20-1 | CSASYPGLETQYF
TRBV18 | CASSPGVPYEQYF
TRBV15 | CATSRPGTERTKNIQYF
TRBV7-9 | CASSSRTGGSGANEQFF
TRBV2 | CASSEYWGSYYGYTF
TRBV12-3/TRBV12-4 | CASRLWGEEYTIYF
TRBV10-3 | CAISGLAGGEQFF
TRBV27 | CASSFVWGADYGYTF
TRBV27 | CASSSSRVRGEAFF
TRBV5-6 | CASSPNTVWNTEAFF
TRBV7-8 | CASSLRQQYYNEQFF
TRBV2 | CASKVGSLTGELFF
TRBV3-1 | CASSNRDSNSPLHF
TRBV2 | CASRDRDYLYNEQFF
TRBV27 | CASSLYPQNVQFF
TRBV7-3 | CASSKQGGRQETQYF
TRBV28 | CASSFGKPMNTEAFF